The present TCR beta chain was sequenced within a study of blood T cell repertoires in COVID-19. Germline CDR1 is LGHDT and CDR2 is YNNKEL (reference sequence). With 4 bases removed from V and 4 bases from J, the gap between germline ends came to 8 bases. This CDR3 has 14 residues. The data were produced by immunoSEQ multiplex PCR, yet TCRdb's version contains in-frame clones alone and is incomplete. This sample has roughly 200,000 clones, with roughly 80% found just once. The source material was peripheral blood. The chain has TRBV3-1 (or the pseudogene TRBV3-2) and TRBJ2-6, with D possibly matching TRBD2 (5 bases). The sequence was obtained from a human donor in a cohort sampled during active COVID-19. This CDR3 is CASSLGSGANVLTF. The CDR3 DNA is TGTGCCAGCAGCCTGGGGAGCGGGGCCAACGTCCTGACTTTC.